Each of the 20 T cell receptor beta chains below was sequenced from the same sample in a study of cytomegalovirus exposure and HLA in healthy donors. Primers for the PCR totalled 60 Vbeta and 13 Jbeta. Profiled with immunoSEQ multiplex PCR; TCRdb holds only in-frame clones, not every one. Its listing shows approximately 58,000 clones. The source material was PBMCs. These TCRs come from a woman aged 18-35 years in good health and CMV-seronegative.

The genes are TRBV18 and TRBJ1-2, with D possibly being TRBD1 (5 bases). This CDR3 has 15 residues. The germline gives CDR1 KGHSH, CDR2 LQKENI. V was trimmed by 4 bases and J by 3 bases, leaving 15 bases between them. In nucleotides, the CDR3 is TGTGCCAGCTCACATTTGGGGCCCCGGGACTATGGCTACACCTTC. Protein product: CASSHLGPRDYGYTF. The full variable domain, completed using reference TRBV18 and TRBJ1-2, is NAGVMQNPRHLVRRRGQEARLRCSPMKGHSHVYWYRQLPEEGLKFMVYLQKENIIDESGMPKERFSAEFPKEGPSILRIQQVVRGDSAAYFCASSHLGPRDYGYTFGSGTRLTVV.

The rearrangement joins TRBV6-5 to TRBJ1-5; D might be TRBD1 (6 bases). CDR1 and CDR2 from the germline V gene are MNHEY and SVGAGI. The CDR3 runs 14 residues. Trimming pared 2 bases from V and 9 bases from J, leaving 14 bases between. CDR3 DNA: TGTGCCAGCAGTTACGGGAACAGGGTCGGGCCCCAGCATTTT. Translating it yields CASSYGNRVGPQHF.

The chain couples TRBV7-9 to TRBJ2-3; a possible D gene is TRBD2 (6 bases). CDR1 and CDR2 (germline): SEHNR, FQNEAQ (reference sequence). The CDR3 contains 16 residues. V lost 0 bases and J 2 bases, leaving 12 bases between the germline ends. As DNA, the CDR3 is TGTGCCAGCAGCTTAGCGTCCGGGACTGTCACAGATACGCAGTATTTT. Translating it yields CASSLASGTVTDTQYF.

V gene TRBV5-4 combines with J gene TRBJ1-2, with D perhaps TRBD1 (6 bases). The CDR3 is 13 amino acids. Looked up from germline, CDR1 is SGHNT and CDR2 is YYREEE (reference sequence). Deletions cut 2 bases from V and 10 bases from J, with 15 bases between. The CDR3 is CASSFDRLSDYTF. The CDR3, as DNA: TGTGCCAGCAGCTTTGACAGGCTATCGGACTACACCTTC.

The chain recombines TRBV9 with TRBJ2-5, with D possibly being TRBD1 (5 bases). CDR1 is SGDLS and CDR2 is YYNGEE in the germline V gene. V lost 0 bases and J 3 bases, leaving 6 bases between the germline ends. The CDR3 is 13 residues long. This CDR3 reads CASSVGQKETQYF. CDR3 nucleotides: TGTGCCAGCAGCGTAGGACAGAAAGAGACCCAGTACTTC.

The chain employs TRBV6-5 and TRBJ2-7; D ambiguous. Trimming took off 6 bases at V and 6 bases at J, with 9 bases between the two ends. The CDR3 contains 11 residues. Germline assignment: CDR1 MNHEY and CDR2 SVGAGI. The CDR3 loop is CASRDGGEQYF. CDR3 sequence (DNA): TGTGCCAGCAGGGATGGCGGCGAGCAGTACTTC.

The rearrangement joins TRBV19 to TRBJ2-2; D is perhaps TRBD2 (6 bases). Germline assignment: CDR1 LNHDA and CDR2 SQIVND (reference sequence). CDR3 size: 13 residues. V was shortened by 6 bases and J by 4 bases, with 9 bases between the two germline ends. CDR3 DNA: TGTGCCAGTAGGGGGAGGCCCACCGGGGAGCTGTTTTTT. It encodes CASRGRPTGELFF. The full variable domain, in which reference TRBV19 and TRBJ2-2 provide the parts outside the CDR3, is DGGITQSPKYLFRKEGQNVTLSCEQNLNHDAMYWYRQDPGQGLRLIYYSQIVNDFQKGDIAEGYSVSREKKESFPLTVTSAQKNPTAFYLCASRGRPTGELFFGEGSRLTVL.

The chain carries TRBV7-9 and TRBJ2-7; a weak D match, TRBD1 (6 bases). This CDR3 has 13 residues. The V gene lost 4 bases and the J gene lost 6 bases, with 13 bases spanning the gap. The V gene's germline CDR1 is SEHNR and CDR2 FQNEAQ (reference sequence). The CDR3 region has the DNA TGTGCCAGCAGCTCCAGGGGTAGGAGCGAGCAGTACTTC. This gives the protein CASSSRGRSEQYF.

This rearrangement joins TRBV7-9 to TRBJ2-7; 7 bases are shared with TRBD2. V dropped 1 base and J dropped 0; count of bases not matched to a gene: 3. The CDR3 is made up of 15 amino acids. From germline, CDR1 is SEHNR and CDR2 FQNEAQ (reference sequence). As DNA, the CDR3 is TGTGCCAGCAGCTTAGGGCTAGCGGACTCCTACGAGCAGTACTTC. Its translation: CASSLGLADSYEQYF.

This chain links TRBV7-9 with TRBJ1-1; perhaps TRBD1 as D (5 bases). The CDR3 contains 13 residues. The V end lost 4 bases, the J end lost 3 bases, and 9 bases lay between the germline ends. CDR1 is SEHNR and CDR2 is FQNEAQ in the germline V gene (reference sequence). In DNA, the CDR3 is TGTGCCAGCAGCTCCCCGGGGGACACTGAAGCTTTCTTT. Translating it yields CASSSPGDTEAFF.

The J gene is TRBJ2-7, the V gene TRBV2; TRBD1 matches 9 bases. Germline V gene sequence: CDR1 SNHLY, CDR2 FYNNEI. There are 18 residues in the CDR3. The junction had 20 bases not matched to a gene; V was cut back by 5 bases and J by 6 bases. CDR3 amino acids: CASSTGTGSLRDIFEQYF. The CDR3 bases are TGTGCCAGCAGTACCGGGACAGGGTCCCTTAGAGATATCTTCGAGCAGTACTTC.

The J gene is TRBJ2-1, the V gene TRBV4-2, with D possibly being TRBD1 (6 bases). Germline V gene data show CDR1 as LGHNA and CDR2 as YNFKEQ. CDR3 size: 16 residues. The ends were cut back, 5 bases at V and 0 bases at J, with 14 bases in the middle. CDR3: CASSAITGSSYNEQFF. The CDR3 DNA sequence: TGTGCCAGCAGCGCAATAACAGGGAGCTCCTACAATGAGCAGTTCTTC.

This chain joins TRBV18 and TRBJ1-1; D might be TRBD1 (6 bases). This CDR3 has 15 residues. With 2 bases removed from V and 0 bases from J, the gap between germline ends came to 10 bases. Germline lookup yields CDR1 KGHSH and CDR2 LQKENI. The CDR3 nucleotides read TGTGCCAGCTCACCAACAGGGAACATGAACACTGAAGCTTTCTTT. Translating gives CASSPTGNMNTEAFF.

The rearrangement uses TRBV5-1 and TRBJ1-1; 8 bases match TRBD1. Unmatched junction bases numbered 5, after V lost 0 bases and J lost 4 bases. Germline V gene data show CDR1 as SGHRS and CDR2 as YFSETQ. The CDR3 length is 15 residues. DNA for the CDR3: TGCGCCAGCAGCTTGGGAAGGACAGGGATCACTGAAGCTTTCTTT. Protein product: CASSLGRTGITEAFF.

V usage is TRBV4-1 and J usage is TRBJ1-1; D call uncertain. The CDR3 has 13 residues. Trimming removed 3 bases from V and 7 bases from J, with 12 bases in between. CDR1 is MGHRA, CDR2 YSYEKL, per germline. The CDR3 coding sequence is TGCGCCAGCAGCCAGGGTTGGCGGAGTGAAGCTTTCTTT. Amino acids: CASSQGWRSEAFF.

The gene calls are TRBV4-1 and TRBJ2-1; 9 bases match TRBD2. The CDR3 totals 15 residues. J gave up 4 bases and V 1 base, and 2 bases lay outside the gene matches. Germline lookup yields CDR1 MGHRA and CDR2 YSYEKL. The CDR3 here is CASSQVSGGYNEQFF. Written as DNA, the CDR3 is TGCGCCAGCAGCCAAGTTAGCGGGGGTTACAATGAGCAGTTCTTC.

Turning to this clone: Its ends do not fully match the called genes, so a read error is possible. This sequence joins TRBV4-2 and TRBJ2-5; TRBD2 agrees at 9 bases. Germline V lookup: CDR1 LGHNA, CDR2 YNFKEQ. CDR3 length: 16 amino acids. The CDR3 loop is CASSPWTSEAQENQYF. CDR3 nucleotide sequence: TGTGCCAGCAGCCCATGGACTAGCGAGGCGCAAGAGAACCAGTACTTC.

V gene TRBV9 combines with J gene TRBJ2-5; tentative D call: TRBD2 (6 bases). The CDR3 has 14 amino acids. The V and J ends lost 0 bases and 5 bases respectively, with 11 bases between them. Germline V lookup: CDR1 SGDLS, CDR2 YYNGEE. The CDR3 bases are TGTGCCAGCAGCGTAGGGAGCGGAGGGGAGACCCAGTACTTC. Protein sequence: CASSVGSGGETQYF.

The chain carries TRBV30 and TRBJ2-3, with unresolved D. This CDR3 comprises 13 residues. Trimming shortened V by 2 bases and J by 2 bases, and 8 bases separated the two germline ends. The V gene's germline CDR1 is GTSNPN and CDR2 SVGIG (reference sequence). CDR3: CAWSPPPTDTQYF. The DNA of the CDR3 is TGTGCCTGGAGTCCTCCCCCCACAGATACGCAGTATTTT.

This rearrangement joins TRBV5-6 to TRBJ1-4; TRBD1 aligns across 7 bases. V trimming: 7 bases; J trimming: 5 bases; junction bases outside the gene matches: 11. The CDR3 sequence is 15 residues long. Germline lookup yields CDR1 SGHDT and CDR2 YYEEEE. CDR3 bases: TGTGCCAGCCACCAGACAGGGACAGAGAATGAAAAACTGTTTTTT. Protein sequence: CASHQTGTENEKLFF. The full variable domain, its missing parts supplied by reference TRBV5-6 and TRBJ1-4, is DAGVTQSPTHLIKTRGQQVTLRCSPKSGHDTVSWYQQALGQGPQFIFQYYEEEERQRGNFPDRFSGHQFPNYSSELNVNALLLGDSALYLCASHQTGTENEKLFFGSGTQLSVL.